A single sample gave rise to the 10 T cell receptor beta chains below, sequenced in a study of blood T cell repertoires in COVID-19. The data were produced by immunoSEQ multiplex PCR, yet TCRdb's version contains in-frame clones alone and is incomplete. This sample has about 310,000 clones; around 90% occur once, and the top ten carry 1%. Input material: peripheral blood. The receptors come from a man between 50 and 59 years old with active or convalescent COVID-19.

This chain links TRBV18 with TRBJ1-5, with D uncertain. The CDR3 sequence is 15 residues long. With 4 bases removed from V and 0 bases from J, the gap between germline ends came to 10 bases. Germline CDR1 is KGHSH and CDR2 is LQKENI. The CDR3 here is CASSLGRISNQPQHF. The CDR3, as DNA: TGTGCCAGCTCACTGGGCCGGATTAGCAATCAGCCCCAGCATTTT.

The rearrangement uses TRBV10-3 and TRBJ1-2, with TRBD1 as a possible D gene (5 bases). Between the trimmed V and J ends, which lost 2 bases and 3 bases, there was a span of 13 bases. Germline CDR1 ENHRY, CDR2 SYGVKD. The CDR3 contains 15 residues. CDR3 nucleotides: TGTGCCATCAGTGAGGTCTCGGGCAGGGACTATGGCTACACCTTC. Translation gives CAISEVSGRDYGYTF.

The V and J genes are TRBV5-6 and TRBJ2-1; D unresolved. V was trimmed by 0 bases and J by 13 bases, leaving 8 bases between them. CDR1 is SGHDT and CDR2 is YYEEEE in the germline V gene. This CDR3 contains 11 residues. The CDR3 is CASSLETLQFF. In DNA, the CDR3 is TGTGCCAGCAGCTTGGAAACTTTACAGTTCTTC.

The V gene is TRBV11-3, the J gene TRBJ2-2; 7 bases agree with TRBD1. The germline CDR1 and CDR2 sequences are SGHNT and YENEEA. J lost 1 base, V lost 8 bases, and 4 bases had no gene match. CDR3 length: 14 amino acids. Here the CDR3 reads CASSGTENTGELFF. The CDR3 bases are TGTGCCAGCTCCGGGACAGAGAACACCGGGGAGCTGTTTTTT.

The chain employs TRBV5-1 and TRBJ2-3; weak D call: TRBD2 (5 bases). V was clipped by 1 base and J by 0 bases, with 12 bases between them. The CDR3 has 16 residues. Germline lookup yields CDR1 SGHRS and CDR2 YFSETQ. The CDR3 region has the DNA TGCGCCAGCAGCTTGTATCGGGATACCAGCACAGATACGCAGTATTTT. Protein product: CASSLYRDTSTDTQYF.

This clone turned up a few times. The chain combines TRBV6-5 with TRBJ1-4; weak D call: TRBD1 (6 bases). The V and J ends lost 7 bases and 10 bases respectively, with 16 bases between them. This CDR3 has 13 amino acids. Germline CDR1 and CDR2: MNHEY and SVGAGI. The CDR3 nucleotides read TGTGCCAGCAAACCGGGACAACAAGCAAAACTGTTTTTT. Its translation is CASKPGQQAKLFF.

This clone was observed a single time. The V and J genes are TRBV29-1 and TRBJ2-1, with TRBD2 matching 10 bases. CDR1 and CDR2 (germline): SQVTM, ANQGSEA. V lost 5 bases to trimming and J lost 1 base; unmatched junction nucleotides: 5. The CDR3 spans 15 residues. The CDR3 loop is CSVLAGEGSYNEQFF. In DNA, the CDR3 is TGCAGCGTTCTAGCGGGAGAGGGATCCTACAATGAGCAGTTCTTC.

Concerning this clone: Other nucleotide sequences from this sample produce the same CDR3. The rearrangement links TRBV5-1 to TRBJ2-1; the match to TRBD1 covers 8 bases. CDR3 length: 15 residues. J was trimmed by 3 bases and V by 2 bases; bases with no gene match: 4. The germline CDR1 and CDR2 sequences are SGHRS and YFSETQ. The CDR3 DNA reads as TGCGCCAGCAGCTTTGGACAGGGTAGCTACAATGAGCAGTTCTTC. Its translation: CASSFGQGSYNEQFF.

This chain joins TRBV12-3 or TRBV12-4 and TRBJ1-2; D possibly corresponds to TRBD1 (6 bases). V dropped 5 bases and J dropped 5 bases, with 9 bases sitting between them. The CDR3 covers 12 residues. The CDR3 loop is CASSPRGYGYTF. Written as DNA, the CDR3 is TGTGCCAGCAGTCCCAGGGGTTATGGCTACACCTTC.

The V and J genes are TRBV5-1 and TRBJ2-1; D perhaps matches TRBD1 (6 bases). The germline V and J ends were trimmed by 4 bases and 5 bases, with 13 bases remaining between them. Germline V gene lookup returns CDR1 SGHRS and CDR2 YFSETQ. The CDR3 is made up of 14 amino acids. This CDR3 reads CASSQPTGHNEQFF. CDR3 nucleotides: TGCGCCAGCAGCCAACCGACAGGACACAATGAGCAGTTCTTC.